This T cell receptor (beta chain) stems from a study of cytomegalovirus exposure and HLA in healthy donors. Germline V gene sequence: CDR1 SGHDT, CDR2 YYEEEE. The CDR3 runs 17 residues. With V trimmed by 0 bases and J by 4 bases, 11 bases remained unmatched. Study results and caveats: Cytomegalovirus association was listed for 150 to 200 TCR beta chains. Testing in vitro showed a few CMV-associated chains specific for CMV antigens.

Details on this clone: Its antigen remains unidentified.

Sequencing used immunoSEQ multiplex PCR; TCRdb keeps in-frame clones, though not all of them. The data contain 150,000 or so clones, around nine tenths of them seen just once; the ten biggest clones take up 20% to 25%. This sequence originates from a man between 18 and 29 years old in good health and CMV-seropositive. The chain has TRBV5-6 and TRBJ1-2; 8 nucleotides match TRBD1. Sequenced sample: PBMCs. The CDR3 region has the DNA TGTGCCAGCAGCTTGGGGACTAGGACAGGGTGGGGCTATGGCTACACCTTC. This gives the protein CASSLGTRTGWGYGYTF. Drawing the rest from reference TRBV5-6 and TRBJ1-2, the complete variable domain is DAGVTQSPTHLIKTRGQQVTLRCSPKSGHDTVSWYQQALGQGPQFIFQYYEEEERQRGNFPDRFSGHQFPNYSSELNVNALLLGDSALYLCASSLGTRTGWGYGYTFGSGTRLTVV.